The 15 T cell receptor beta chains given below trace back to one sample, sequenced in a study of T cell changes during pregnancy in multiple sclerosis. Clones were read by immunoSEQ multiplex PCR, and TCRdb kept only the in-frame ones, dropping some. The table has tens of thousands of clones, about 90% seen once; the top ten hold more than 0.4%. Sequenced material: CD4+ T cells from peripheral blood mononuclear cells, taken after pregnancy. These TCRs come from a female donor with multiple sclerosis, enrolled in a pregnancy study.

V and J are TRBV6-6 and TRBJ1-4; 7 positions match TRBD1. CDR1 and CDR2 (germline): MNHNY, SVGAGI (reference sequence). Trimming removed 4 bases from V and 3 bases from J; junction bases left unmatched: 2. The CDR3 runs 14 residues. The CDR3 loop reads CASSLGQSNEKLFF. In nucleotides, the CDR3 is TGTGCCAGCAGTTTGGGACAGTCTAATGAAAAACTGTTTTTT.

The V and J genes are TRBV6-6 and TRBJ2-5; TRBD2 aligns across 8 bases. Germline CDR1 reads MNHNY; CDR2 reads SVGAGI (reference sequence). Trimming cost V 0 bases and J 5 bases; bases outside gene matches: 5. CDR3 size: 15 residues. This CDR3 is CASSYSGLDTETQYF. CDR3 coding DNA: TGTGCCAGCAGTTACTCGGGACTAGATACGGAGACCCAGTACTTC.

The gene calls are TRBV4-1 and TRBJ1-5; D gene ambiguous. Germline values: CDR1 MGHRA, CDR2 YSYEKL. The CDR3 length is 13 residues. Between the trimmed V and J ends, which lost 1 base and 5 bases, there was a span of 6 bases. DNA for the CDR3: TGCGCCAGCAGCCAAGGGAGGTATCAGCCCCAGCATTTT. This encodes CASSQGRYQPQHF.

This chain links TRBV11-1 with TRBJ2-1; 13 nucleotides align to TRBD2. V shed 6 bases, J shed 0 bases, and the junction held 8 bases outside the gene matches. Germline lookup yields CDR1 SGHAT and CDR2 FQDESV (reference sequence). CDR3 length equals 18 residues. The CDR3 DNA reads TGTGCCAGCAGATCGGGACTAGCGGGGCTCACCTCCTACAATGAGCAGTTCTTC. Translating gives CASRSGLAGLTSYNEQFF. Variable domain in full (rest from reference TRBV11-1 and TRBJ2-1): EAEVAQSPRYKITEKSQAVAFWCDPISGHATLYWYRQILGQGPELLVQFQDESVVDDSQLPKDRFSAERLKGVDSTLKIQPAELGDSAMYLCASRSGLAGLTSYNEQFFGPGTRLTVL.

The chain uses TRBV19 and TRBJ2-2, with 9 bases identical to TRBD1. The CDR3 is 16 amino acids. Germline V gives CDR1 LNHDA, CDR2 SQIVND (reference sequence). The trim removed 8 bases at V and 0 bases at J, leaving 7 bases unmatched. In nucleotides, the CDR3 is TGTGCCAGTCGGACAGGGGTCTTCACGAACACCGGGGAGCTGTTTTTT. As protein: CASRTGVFTNTGELFF.

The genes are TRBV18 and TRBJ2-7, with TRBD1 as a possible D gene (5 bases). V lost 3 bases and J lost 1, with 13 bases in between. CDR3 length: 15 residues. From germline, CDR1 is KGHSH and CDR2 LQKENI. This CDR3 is CASSPFIRESYEQYF. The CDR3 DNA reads TGTGCCAGCTCACCTTTTATCAGGGAATCCTACGAGCAGTACTTC.

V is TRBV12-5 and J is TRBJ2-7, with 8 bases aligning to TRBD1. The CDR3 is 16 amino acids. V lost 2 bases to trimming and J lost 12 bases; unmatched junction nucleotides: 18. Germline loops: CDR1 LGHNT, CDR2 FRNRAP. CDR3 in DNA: TGTGCTAGTGGTTTGATAATACTTCGGACAGGGTTCTCGCCGTACTTC. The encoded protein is CASGLIILRTGFSPYF.

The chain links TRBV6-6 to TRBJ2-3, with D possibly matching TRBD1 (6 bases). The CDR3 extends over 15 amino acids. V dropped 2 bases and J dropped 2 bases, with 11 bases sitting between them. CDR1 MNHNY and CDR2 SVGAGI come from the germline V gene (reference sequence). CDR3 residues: CASSYGGGLTDTQYF. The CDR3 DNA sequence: TGTGCCAGCAGTTACGGGGGCGGGCTCACAGATACGCAGTATTTT.

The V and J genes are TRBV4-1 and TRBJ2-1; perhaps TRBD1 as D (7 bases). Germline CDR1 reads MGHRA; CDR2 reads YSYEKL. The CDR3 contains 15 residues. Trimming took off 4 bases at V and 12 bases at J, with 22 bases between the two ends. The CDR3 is CASSPQPGDRVGQFF. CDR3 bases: TGCGCCAGCAGCCCCCAGCCGGGAGACAGGGTTGGGCAGTTCTTC.

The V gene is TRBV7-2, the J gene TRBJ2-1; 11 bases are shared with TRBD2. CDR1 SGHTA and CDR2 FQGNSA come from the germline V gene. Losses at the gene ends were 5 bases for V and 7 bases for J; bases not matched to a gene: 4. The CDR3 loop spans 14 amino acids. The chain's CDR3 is CASSPRLAGNEQFF. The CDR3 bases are TGTGCCAGCAGCCCCAGACTAGCGGGGAATGAGCAGTTCTTC. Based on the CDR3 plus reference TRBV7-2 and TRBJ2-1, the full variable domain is GAGVSQSPSNKVTEKGKDVELRCDPISGHTALYWYRQSLGQGLEFLIYFQGNSAPDKSGLPSDRFSAERTGGSVSTLTIQRTQQEDSAVYLCASSPRLAGNEQFFGPGTRLTVL.

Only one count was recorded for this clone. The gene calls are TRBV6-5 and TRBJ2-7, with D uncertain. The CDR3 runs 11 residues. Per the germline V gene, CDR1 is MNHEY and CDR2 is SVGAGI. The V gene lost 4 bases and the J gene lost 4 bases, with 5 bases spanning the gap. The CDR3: CASSSLYEQYF. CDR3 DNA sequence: TGTGCCAGCAGTTCCCTGTACGAGCAGTACTTC.

Here the CDR3 reads CASSSGQNTGELFF. The CDR3 DNA sequence: TGCGCCAGCAGCTCGGGACAGAACACCGGGGAGCTGTTTTTT. This sequence joins TRBV5-1 and TRBJ2-2; perhaps TRBD1 as D (6 bases). V lost 3 bases, J lost 1 base, and 7 bases lay in between. The germline gives CDR1 SGHRS, CDR2 YFSETQ. The CDR3 spans 14 residues.

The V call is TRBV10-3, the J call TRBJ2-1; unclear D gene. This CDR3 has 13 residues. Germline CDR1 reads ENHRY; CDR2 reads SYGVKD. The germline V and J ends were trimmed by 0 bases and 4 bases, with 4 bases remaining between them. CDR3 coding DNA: TGTGCCATCAGTGAGTCTCAGTACAATGAGCAGTTCTTC. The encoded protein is CAISESQYNEQFF.

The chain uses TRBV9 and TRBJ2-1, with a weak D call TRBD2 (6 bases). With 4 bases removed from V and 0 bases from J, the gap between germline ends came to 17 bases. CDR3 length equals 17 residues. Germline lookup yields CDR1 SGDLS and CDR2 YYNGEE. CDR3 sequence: CASSISAAGSSYNEQFF. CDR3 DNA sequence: TGTGCCAGCAGCATCAGCGCTGCGGGGTCCTCCTACAATGAGCAGTTCTTC.

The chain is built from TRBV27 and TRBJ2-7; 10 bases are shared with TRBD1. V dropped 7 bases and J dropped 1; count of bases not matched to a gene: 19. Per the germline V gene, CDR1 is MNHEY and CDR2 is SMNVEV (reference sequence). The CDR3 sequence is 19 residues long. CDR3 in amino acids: CASNPFRDRGRDKSYEQYF. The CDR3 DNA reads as TGTGCCAGCAACCCCTTCCGGGACAGGGGTCGGGACAAGTCCTACGAGCAGTACTTC.